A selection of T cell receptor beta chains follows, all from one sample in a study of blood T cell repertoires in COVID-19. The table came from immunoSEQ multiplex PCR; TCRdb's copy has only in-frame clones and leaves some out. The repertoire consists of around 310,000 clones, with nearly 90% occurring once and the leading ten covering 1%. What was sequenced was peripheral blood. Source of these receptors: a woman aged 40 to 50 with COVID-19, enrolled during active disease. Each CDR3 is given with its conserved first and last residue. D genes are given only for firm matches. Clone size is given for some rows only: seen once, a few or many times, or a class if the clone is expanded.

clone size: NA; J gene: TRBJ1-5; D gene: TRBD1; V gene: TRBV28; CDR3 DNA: TGTGCCAGCAGGGAAGGGGGCTCGGGACAGCCCCAGCATTTT; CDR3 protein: CASREGGSGQPQHF
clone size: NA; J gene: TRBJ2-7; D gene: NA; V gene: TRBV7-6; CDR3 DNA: TGTGCCAGCAGCTTATCGGAGAGACAGGCTGGCTACGAGCAGTACTTC; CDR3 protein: CASSLSERQAGYEQYF
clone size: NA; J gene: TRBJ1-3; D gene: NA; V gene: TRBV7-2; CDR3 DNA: TGTGCCAGCAGCCCCCGAGCCGCCCTCACCATATATTTT; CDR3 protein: CASSPRAALTIYF
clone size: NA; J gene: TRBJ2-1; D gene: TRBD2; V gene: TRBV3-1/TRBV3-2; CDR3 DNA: TGTGCCAGCAGCCGAGAGCGAACTAGCGGGCTAAACAATGAGCAGTTCTTC; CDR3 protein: CASSRERTSGLNNEQFF
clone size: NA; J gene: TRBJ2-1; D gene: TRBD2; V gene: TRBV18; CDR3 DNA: TGTGCCAGCTCACCATTAACTAGCGGGGACAATGAGCAGTTCTTC; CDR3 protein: CASSPLTSGDNEQFF
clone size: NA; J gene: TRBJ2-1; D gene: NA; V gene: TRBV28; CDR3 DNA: TGTGCCAGCAGTTTGATCGGGTTACTCTCCTACAATGAGCAGTTCTTC; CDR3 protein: CASSLIGLLSYNEQFF
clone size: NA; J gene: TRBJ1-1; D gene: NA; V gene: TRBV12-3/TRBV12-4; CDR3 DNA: TGTGCCAGCAGTTTAGCAACAGCAAGTGAAGCTTTCTTT; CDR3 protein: CASSLATASEAFF
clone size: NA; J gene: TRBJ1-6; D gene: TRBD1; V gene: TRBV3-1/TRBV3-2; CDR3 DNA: TGTGCCAGCAGCCAAGGGACAGGGAATTCACCCCTCCACTTT; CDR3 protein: CASSQGTGNSPLHF
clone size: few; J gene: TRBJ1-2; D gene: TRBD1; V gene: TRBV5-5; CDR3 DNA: TGTGCCAGCAGCTTTCCGGGACAGCCGAACTATGGCTACACCTTC; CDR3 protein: CASSFPGQPNYGYTF
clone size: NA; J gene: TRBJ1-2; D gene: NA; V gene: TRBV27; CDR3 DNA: TGTGCCAGCAGTTTTCAGGGCTCTAACTATGGCTACACCTTC; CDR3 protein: CASSFQGSNYGYTF
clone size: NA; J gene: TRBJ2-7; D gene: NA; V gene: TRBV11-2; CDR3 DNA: TGTGCCAGCAGCTTAGATGTCGCCTACGAGCAGTACTTC; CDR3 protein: CASSLDVAYEQYF
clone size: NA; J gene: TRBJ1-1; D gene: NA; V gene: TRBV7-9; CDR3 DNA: TGTGCCAGCAGCCCAGGGGTTTACACTGAAGCTTTCTTT; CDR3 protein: CASSPGVYTEAFF
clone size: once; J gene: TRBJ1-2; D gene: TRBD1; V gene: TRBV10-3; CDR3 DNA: TGTGCCATCAGTCCCCCGGACAGGGTGGATGGCTACACCTTC; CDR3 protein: CAISPPDRVDGYTF
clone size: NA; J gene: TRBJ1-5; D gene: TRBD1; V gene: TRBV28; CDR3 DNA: TGTGCCAGCAGGATCCGGGACAGGGTAGCGAGCAATCAGCCCCAGCATTTT; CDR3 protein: CASRIRDRVASNQPQHF
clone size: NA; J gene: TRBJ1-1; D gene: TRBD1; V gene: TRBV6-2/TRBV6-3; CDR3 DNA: TGTGCCAGCAGTTCGACATCCGGGACAGGGATTGAAGCTTTCTTT; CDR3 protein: CASSSTSGTGIEAFF
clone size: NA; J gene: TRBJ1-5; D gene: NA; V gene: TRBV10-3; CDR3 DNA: TGTGCCATCAGTGATCCCATGGGCAGGGGCCAGCCCCAGCATTTT; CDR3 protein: CAISDPMGRGQPQHF
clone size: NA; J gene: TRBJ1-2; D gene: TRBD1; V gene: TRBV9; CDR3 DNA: TGTGCCAGCAGCTTTGGGACAGGGGTAATGTTTGATGGCTACACCTTC; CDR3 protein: CASSFGTGVMFDGYTF
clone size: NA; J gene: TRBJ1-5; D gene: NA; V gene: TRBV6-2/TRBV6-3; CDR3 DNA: TGTGCCAGCAGTTACGGGGGGACTCAGCCCCAGCATTTT; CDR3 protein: CASSYGGTQPQHF
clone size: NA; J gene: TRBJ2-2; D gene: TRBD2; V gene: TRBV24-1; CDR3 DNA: TGTGCCGTTGGACCGGGGAGGGACACCGGGGAGCTGTTTTTT; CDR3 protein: CAVGPGRDTGELFF
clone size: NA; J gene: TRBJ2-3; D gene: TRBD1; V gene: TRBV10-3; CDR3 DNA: TGTGCCATCAACAGACAGGGGATGACAGATACGCAGTATTTT; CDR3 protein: CAINRQGMTDTQYF
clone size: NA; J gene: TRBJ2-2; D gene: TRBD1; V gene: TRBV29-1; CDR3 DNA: TGCAGCGCCGGGGACAGGCAGGCTACCGGGGAGCTGTTTTTT; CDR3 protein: CSAGDRQATGELFF
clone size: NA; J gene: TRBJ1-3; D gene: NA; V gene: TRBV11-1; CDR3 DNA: TGTGCCAGCAGCTCCGGACAGACCTCTGGAAACACCATATATTTT; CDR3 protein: CASSSGQTSGNTIYF
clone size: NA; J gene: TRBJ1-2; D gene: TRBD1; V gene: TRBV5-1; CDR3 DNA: TGCGCCAGCATCCCCGGGCAGGGGGACTATGGCTACACCTTC; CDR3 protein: CASIPGQGDYGYTF
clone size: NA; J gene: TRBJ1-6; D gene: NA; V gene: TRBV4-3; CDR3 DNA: TGCGCCAGCAGCTCTGAGTGGGGGGATAATTCACCCCTCCACTTT; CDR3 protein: CASSSEWGDNSPLHF
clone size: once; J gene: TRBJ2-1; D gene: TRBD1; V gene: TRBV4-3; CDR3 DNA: TGCGCCAGCAGCCAAGGGACAGGGGTGGATGAGCAGTTCTTC; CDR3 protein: CASSQGTGVDEQFF
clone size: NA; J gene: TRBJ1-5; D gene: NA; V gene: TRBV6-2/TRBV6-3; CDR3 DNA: TGTGCCAGCAGTAGGACCCCCGGGGAGGGCAATCAGCCCCAGCATTTT; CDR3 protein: CASSRTPGEGNQPQHF
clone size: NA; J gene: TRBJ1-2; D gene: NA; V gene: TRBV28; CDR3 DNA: TGTGCCAGCAGTATAGACTATGGCTACACCTTC; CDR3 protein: CASSIDYGYTF
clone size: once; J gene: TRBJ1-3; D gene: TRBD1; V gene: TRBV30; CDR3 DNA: TGTGCCTGGAGTGTACGAGGGGGCGTCCTAAACACCATATATTTT; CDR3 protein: CAWSVRGGVLNTIYF
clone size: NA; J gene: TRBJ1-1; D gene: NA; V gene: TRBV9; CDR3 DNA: TGTGCCAGCAGCGCGGACACCCACACTGAAGCTTTCTTT; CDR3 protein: CASSADTHTEAFF
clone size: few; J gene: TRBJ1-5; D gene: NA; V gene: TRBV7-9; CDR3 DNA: TGTGCCAGCACCCCACTTAGCGGTAGCAATCAGCCCCAGCATTTT; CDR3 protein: CASTPLSGSNQPQHF
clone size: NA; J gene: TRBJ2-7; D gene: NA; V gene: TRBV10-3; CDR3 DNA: TGTGCCACTGGCGGGGTGGTCTCCTACGAGCAGTACTTC; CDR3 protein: CATGGVVSYEQYF
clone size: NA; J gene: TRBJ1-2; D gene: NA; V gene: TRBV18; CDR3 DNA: TGTGCCAGCTCACCACCTGACGGAGCCTATGGCTACACCTTC; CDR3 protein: CASSPPDGAYGYTF
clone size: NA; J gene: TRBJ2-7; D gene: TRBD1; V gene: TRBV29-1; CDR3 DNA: TGCAGCGTTGATCAGGGGGCGGAAACCTACGAGCAGTACTTC; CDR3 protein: CSVDQGAETYEQYF
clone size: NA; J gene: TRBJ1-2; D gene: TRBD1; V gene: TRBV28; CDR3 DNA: TGTGCCAGCAGCCCCAGGGGGTTTTATGGCTACACCTTC; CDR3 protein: CASSPRGFYGYTF
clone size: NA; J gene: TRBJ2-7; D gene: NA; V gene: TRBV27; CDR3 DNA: TGTGCCAGCAGTTTAGTCTATCAGGGCCACGAGCAGTACTTC; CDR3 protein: CASSLVYQGHEQYF
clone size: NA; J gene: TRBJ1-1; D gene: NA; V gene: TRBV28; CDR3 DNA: TGTGCCAGCAGTTTAGCAAAGAGAGCTTTCTTT; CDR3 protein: CASSLAKRAFF
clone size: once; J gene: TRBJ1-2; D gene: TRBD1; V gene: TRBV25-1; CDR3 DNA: TGTGCCAGCAGCCTACAGGGGGAATATGGCTACACCTTC; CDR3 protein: CASSLQGEYGYTF
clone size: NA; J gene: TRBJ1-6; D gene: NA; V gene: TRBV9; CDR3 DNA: TGTGCCAGCAGCGCCGGGTCCTCACTTTCTAGGCCCCTCCACTTT; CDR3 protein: CASSAGSSLSRPLHF
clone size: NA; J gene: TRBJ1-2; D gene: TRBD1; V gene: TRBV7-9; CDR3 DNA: TGTGCCAGCAGCCGGGACAGTAACTATGGCTACACCTTC; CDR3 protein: CASSRDSNYGYTF
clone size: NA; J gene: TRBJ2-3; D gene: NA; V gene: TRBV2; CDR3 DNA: TGTGCCAGCAGTGACCCTAGGGGCGAAGATACGCAGTATTTT; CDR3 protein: CASSDPRGEDTQYF
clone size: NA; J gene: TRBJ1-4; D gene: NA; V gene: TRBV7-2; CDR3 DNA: TGTGCCAGCAGCCCGCTTACCCCCAGGGATAATGAAAAACTGTTTTTT; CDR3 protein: CASSPLTPRDNEKLFF
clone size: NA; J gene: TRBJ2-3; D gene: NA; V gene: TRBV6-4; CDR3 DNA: TGTGCCAGCAGCCACGCGAGTAGCACAGATACGCAGTATTTT; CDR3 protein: CASSHASSTDTQYF
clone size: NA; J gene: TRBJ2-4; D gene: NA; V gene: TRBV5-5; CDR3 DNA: TGTGCCAGCAGCTTAATGGGGCTAAACATTCAGTACTTC; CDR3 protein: CASSLMGLNIQYF
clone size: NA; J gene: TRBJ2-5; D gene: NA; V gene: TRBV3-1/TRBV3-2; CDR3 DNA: TGTGCCAGCAGCCAAGAAGTTCTAGCCCAAGAGACCCAGTACTTC; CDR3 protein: CASSQEVLAQETQYF
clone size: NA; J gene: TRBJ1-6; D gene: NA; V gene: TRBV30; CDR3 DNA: TGTGCCTGGAGGGGCAGGGCATCTAATTCACCCCTCCACTTT; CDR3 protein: CAWRGRASNSPLHF
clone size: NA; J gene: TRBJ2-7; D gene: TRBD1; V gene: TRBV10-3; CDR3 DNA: TGTGCGATCCAGGGACAGGGGACTTCCGAGCAGTACTTC; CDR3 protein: CAIQGQGTSEQYF
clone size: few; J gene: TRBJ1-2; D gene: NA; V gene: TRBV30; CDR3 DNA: TGTGTTCTTGAGGAGAACTATGGCTACACCTTC; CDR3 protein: CVLEENYGYTF
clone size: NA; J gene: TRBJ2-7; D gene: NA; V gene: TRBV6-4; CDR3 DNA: TGTGCCAGCTTCGGGGGACGGAAGGACTACGAGCAGTACTTC; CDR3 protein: CASFGGRKDYEQYF
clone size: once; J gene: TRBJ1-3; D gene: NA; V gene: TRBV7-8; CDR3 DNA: TGTGCCAGCAGCCTCACCTCCGGAGGGGTCCTACGAAACACCATATATTTT; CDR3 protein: CASSLTSGGVLRNTIYF
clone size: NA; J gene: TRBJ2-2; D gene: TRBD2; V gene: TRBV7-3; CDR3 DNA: TGTGCCAGCAGCTTAATGGCGGGGGACCTAAAGGGGGAGCTGTTTTTT; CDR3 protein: CASSLMAGDLKGELFF
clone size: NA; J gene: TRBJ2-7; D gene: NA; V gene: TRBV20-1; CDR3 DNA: TGCAGTGCTAGTGACAGATCCTACGAGCAGTACTTC; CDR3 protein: CSASDRSYEQYF
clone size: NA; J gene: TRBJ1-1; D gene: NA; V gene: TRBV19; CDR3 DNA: TGTGCCAGTACCATAGGTGGGGGCTTGACTGAAGCTTTCTTT; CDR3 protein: CASTIGGGLTEAFF
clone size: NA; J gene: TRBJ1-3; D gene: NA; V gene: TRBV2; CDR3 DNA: TGTGCCAGCAGTGATGGGCAGAACTCTGGAAACACCATATATTTT; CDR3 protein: CASSDGQNSGNTIYF
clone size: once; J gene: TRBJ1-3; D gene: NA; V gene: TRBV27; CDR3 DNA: TGTGCCAGCAGTTTCGGGCGGGGTAACACCATATATTTT; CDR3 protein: CASSFGRGNTIYF